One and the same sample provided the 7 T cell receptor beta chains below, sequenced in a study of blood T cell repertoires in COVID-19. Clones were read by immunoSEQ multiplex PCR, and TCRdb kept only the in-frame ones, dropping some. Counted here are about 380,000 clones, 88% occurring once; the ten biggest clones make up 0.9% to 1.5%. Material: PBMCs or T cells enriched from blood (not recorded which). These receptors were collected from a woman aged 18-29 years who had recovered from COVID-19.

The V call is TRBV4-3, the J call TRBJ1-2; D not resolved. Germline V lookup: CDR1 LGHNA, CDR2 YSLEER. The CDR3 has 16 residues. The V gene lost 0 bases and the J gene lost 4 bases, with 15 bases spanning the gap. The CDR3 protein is CASSQDRGLGGYGYTF. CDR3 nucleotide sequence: TGCGCCAGCAGCCAAGATAGAGGGTTAGGTGGCTATGGCTACACCTTC.

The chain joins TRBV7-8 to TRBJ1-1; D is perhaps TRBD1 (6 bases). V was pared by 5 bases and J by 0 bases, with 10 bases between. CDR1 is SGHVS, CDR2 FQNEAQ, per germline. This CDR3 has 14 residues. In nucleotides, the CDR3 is TGTGCCAGCAGCCCGGGACAACTGAACACTGAAGCTTTCTTT. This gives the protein CASSPGQLNTEAFF.

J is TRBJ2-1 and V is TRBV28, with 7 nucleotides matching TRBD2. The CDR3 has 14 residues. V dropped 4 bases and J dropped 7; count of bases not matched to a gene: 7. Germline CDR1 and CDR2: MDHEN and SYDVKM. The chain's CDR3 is CASSSPGGPNEQFF. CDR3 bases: TGTGCCAGCAGTTCACCGGGGGGTCCTAATGAGCAGTTCTTC.

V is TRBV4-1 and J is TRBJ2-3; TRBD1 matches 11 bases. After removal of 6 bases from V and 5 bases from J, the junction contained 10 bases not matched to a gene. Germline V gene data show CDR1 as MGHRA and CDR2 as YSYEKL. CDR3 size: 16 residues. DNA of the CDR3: TGCGCCAGCAGTTCAATCGGACAGGGGGCAAGAGATACGCAGTATTTT. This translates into CASSSIGQGARDTQYF.

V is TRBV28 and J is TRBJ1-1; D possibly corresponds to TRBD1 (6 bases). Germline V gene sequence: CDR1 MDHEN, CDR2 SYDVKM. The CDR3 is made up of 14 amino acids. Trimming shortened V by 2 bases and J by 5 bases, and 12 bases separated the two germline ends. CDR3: CASSLMGARTEAFF. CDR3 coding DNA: TGTGCCAGCAGTTTAATGGGGGCTAGGACTGAAGCTTTCTTT.

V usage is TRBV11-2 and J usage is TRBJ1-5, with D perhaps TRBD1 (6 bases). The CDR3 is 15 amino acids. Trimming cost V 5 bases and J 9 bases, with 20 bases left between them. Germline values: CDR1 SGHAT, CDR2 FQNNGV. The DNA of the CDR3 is TGTGCCAGCAGCCGGGGGGGGGCAGGGTCTCCGCCCCAGCATTTT. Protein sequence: CASSRGGAGSPPQHF. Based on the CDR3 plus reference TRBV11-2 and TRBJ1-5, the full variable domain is EAGVAQSPRYKIIEKRQSVAFWCNPISGHATLYWYQQILGQGPKLLIQFQNNGVVDDSQLPKDRFSAERLKGVDSTLKIQPAKLEDSAVYLCASSRGGAGSPPQHFGDGTRLSIL.

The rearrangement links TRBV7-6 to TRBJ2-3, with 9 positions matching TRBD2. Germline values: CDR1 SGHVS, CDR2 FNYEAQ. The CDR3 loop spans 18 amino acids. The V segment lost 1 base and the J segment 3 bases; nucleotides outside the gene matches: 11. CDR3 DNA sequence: TGTGCCAGCAGCTTAGGGCCCCCAGCGGGGGGAACGACAGATACGCAGTATTTT. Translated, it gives CASSLGPPAGGTTDTQYF.